This T cell receptor beta chain was recovered during a study of technical replicates of blood from a handful of donors. CDR1 and CDR2 (germline): SGHRS, YFSETQ. This CDR3 has 16 residues. The trim removed 3 bases at V and 1 base at J, leaving 5 bases unmatched. Clones were sequenced by immunoSEQ multiplex PCR, and TCRdb holds only the in-frame ones, with some missing. The data show 30,000 to 40,000 clones, roughly 92% seen once. This sequence was found in a human donor in good health. Some clones in this sample may be carry-over from other donors' samples. The rearrangement uses TRBV5-1 and TRBJ2-2; TRBD1 agrees at 8 bases. The material sequenced was PBMCs. DNA for the CDR3: TGCGCCAGCAGCTCCTCCGGGACAGGGAACACCGGGGAGCTGTTTTTT. Residues: CASSSSGTGNTGELFF.